This T cell receptor beta chain was retrieved from a study of T cell responses to AZD1222 COVID-19 vaccine. Study-wide results and limits: CD4 TCRs covered the whole spike, strongest at regions 160-218 and 743-854.

Worth noting for this clone: No antigen is known for it.

Whether given at about 4 or about 12 weeks, second doses were pooled. CDR3 length equals 13 residues. The V end lost 5 bases, the J end lost 7 bases, and 14 bases lay between the germline ends. Sequenced by immunoSEQ multiplex PCR; TCRdb stores in-frame clones only, minus some. The sample lists over 110,000 clones; roughly 92% were seen once. V is TRBV12-3 or TRBV12-4 and J is TRBJ2-5, with a possible D match to TRBD1 (6 bases). Specimen: peripheral blood, collected 28 days after the second AZD1222 dose. This receptor was obtained from an adult who received the AZD1222 COVID-19 vaccine. As DNA, the CDR3 is TGTGCCAGCAGTCTAGACAGGCTAGGGACCCAGTACTTC. This translates into CASSLDRLGTQYF.